The entry below gives a single T cell receptor beta chain sequence along with its context. The length of the CDR3 is 15 residues. Germline V gene data show CDR1 as SGHRS and CDR2 as YFSETQ. The germline V and J ends were trimmed by 2 bases and 0 bases, with 9 bases remaining between them. The sample belongs to a study of blood T cell repertoires in COVID-19. Study background: Collection of acute and convalescent COVID-19 samples took place in the United States, Italy and Spain. T cells, B-cell-depleted T cells, or PBMCs provided the cDNA or gDNA that served as material.

Sequencing used immunoSEQ multiplex PCR; TCRdb keeps in-frame clones, though not all of them. Of approximately 62,000 clones in the sample, about 90% were seen once. The chain recombines TRBV5-1 with TRBJ1-3, with D unclear. This TCR was recovered from a man between 60 and 75 years old with acute or convalescent COVID-19. The specimen was peripheral blood. The CDR3 nucleotides read TGCGCCAGCAGCTTACAAACAGACTCTGGAAACACCATATATTTT. Its translation is CASSLQTDSGNTIYF.